A single sample gave rise to the 19 T cell receptor beta chains below, sequenced in a study of T-cell memory formation after mild COVID-19 listed by TCRdb under 2021. The library was generated by 5' RACE. TCRdb shows the sequencer as Illumina NovaSeq 6000. TCRdb itself trimmed the public reads at Q25 with fastp, ran MiXCR and retained productive beta chains. Each CDR3 protein gets just one entry, which takes the most common genes and DNA from the rows behind it. The sample table holds hundreds of thousands of distinct CDR3 sequences, of which about 23% were seen once. The ten largest clonotypes hold under 15% of the sample. The sample comprised PBMCs or a T cell subset sorted from them (not recorded which). The receptors were gathered from an adult woman who had mild COVID-19 (a few samples of this study predate the infection). The sample titles of this study are shuffled in the database, so cell type and time point are left out; the donor was told from shared clones.

This chain joins TRBV11-1 and TRBJ2-5, with D tentatively TRBD1 or TRBD2 (5 bases each). This CDR3 has 15 residues. The germline CDR1 and CDR2 sequences are SGHAT and FQDESV (reference sequence). The V end lost 5 bases, the J end lost 5 bases, and 18 bases lay between the germline ends. Here the CDR3 DNA reads TGTGCCAGCAGCCCCGCAAGGGGAGCGGCCGAGACCCAGTACTTC. Encoded protein: CASSPARGAAETQYF.

In this sample, this clonotype turned up once. The V call is TRBV6-5, the J call TRBJ2-7, with a weak D call TRBD2 (6 bases). V was cut by 2 bases and J by 7 bases, with 21 bases left in between. Germline-derived CDR1 and CDR2 are MNHEY and SVGAGI. CDR3 size: 16 residues. The CDR3, as DNA: TGTGCCAGCAGTTACGACGCGGGGACCACGGTTCGGGAGCAGTACTTC. The encoded protein is CASSYDAGTTVREQYF.

In this sample, this clonotype turned up a few times. The gene calls are TRBV24-1 and TRBJ1-5; weak D call: TRBD1 (5 bases). With 0 bases removed from V and 6 bases from J, the gap between germline ends came to 5 bases. Germline loops: CDR1 KGHDR, CDR2 SFDVKD. This CDR3 is 13 amino acids long. CDR3 amino acids: CATSDLRGQPQHF. The DNA of the CDR3 is TGTGCCACCAGTGATTTGAGGGGTCAGCCCCAGCATTTT.

This clonotype was found once. The chain combines TRBV20-1 with TRBJ2-7; 16 nucleotides match TRBD2. CDR1 is DFQATT, CDR2 SNEGSKA, per germline (reference sequence). V was pared by 5 bases and J by 3 bases, with 7 bases of the junction left unmatched. This CDR3 has 16 amino acids. The CDR3 spells CSASQGLAGGRYEQYF. The CDR3 DNA follows: TGCAGTGCTTCACAGGGACTAGCGGGGGGGCGCTACGAGCAGTACTTC.

The chain employs TRBV12-3 or TRBV12-4 and TRBJ2-3; 10 bases are a match to TRBD2. The CDR3 spans 14 residues. V lost 6 bases and J lost 6; bases outside the gene matches: 6. CDR3 sequence (DNA): TGTGCCAGCAGCATGGGACTAGCGTCCGATACGCAGTATTTT. This translates into CASSMGLASDTQYF.

The J gene is TRBJ2-7, the V gene TRBV20-1; TRBD1 or TRBD2 may be the D gene (5 bases each). Germline CDR1 DFQATT, CDR2 SNEGSKA (reference sequence). The V end lost 3 bases, the J end lost 2 bases, and 11 bases lay between the germline ends. CDR3 length equals 13 residues. The CDR3 region has the DNA TGCAGTGCTAGGGACGGGACGCCCTACGAGCAGTACTTC. Translation gives CSARDGTPYEQYF.

The chain links TRBV7-9 to TRBJ2-1; D uncertain. CDR3 length equals 15 residues. The ends were cut back, 6 bases at V and 4 bases at J, with 16 bases in the middle. CDR1 and CDR2 (germline): SEHNR, FQNEAQ (reference sequence). The CDR3 protein is CASSSQRAGYNEQFF. The CDR3 DNA is TGTGCCAGCAGTTCACAAAGGGCCGGATACAATGAGCAGTTCTTC.

CDR3 region: CASSTTENTEAFF. The CDR3 DNA reads as TGTGCCAGCTCAACGACGGAGAACACTGAAGCTTTCTTT. The rearrangement links TRBV18 to TRBJ1-1; D gene ambiguous. CDR1 is KGHSH and CDR2 is LQKENI in the germline V gene. The CDR3 has 13 residues. Trimming took off 5 bases at V and 1 base at J, with 8 bases between the two ends. Variable domain in full (rest from reference TRBV18 and TRBJ1-1): NAGVMQNPRHLVRRRGQEARLRCSPMKGHSHVYWYRQLPEEGLKFMVYLQKENIIDESGMPKERFSAEFPKEGPSILRIQQVVRGDSAAYFCASSTTENTEAFFGQGTRLTVV.

This clonotype occurred a few times. J is TRBJ2-1 and V is TRBV12-3 or TRBV12-4; D tentatively fits TRBD1 or TRBD2 (5 bases each). The CDR3 sequence is 14 residues long. Deletions cut 10 bases from V and 0 bases from J, with 13 bases between. CDR3 in amino acids: CATLERGSYNEQFF. The CDR3 DNA sequence: TGTGCCACCCTTGAGAGGGGCTCCTACAATGAGCAGTTCTTC.

The genes are TRBV24-1 and TRBJ2-3; 7 bases are a match to TRBD1. J was trimmed by 1 base and V by 3 bases; bases with no gene match: 6. There are 16 residues in the CDR3. Germline CDR1 reads KGHDR; CDR2 reads SFDVKD. The CDR3 sequence is CATSDPRQGGTDTQYF. The CDR3 DNA reads TGTGCCACCAGTGATCCCCGACAGGGTGGCACAGATACGCAGTATTTT.

The sample holds one count of this clonotype. V and J are TRBV19 and TRBJ1-5; D is perhaps TRBD1 (6 bases). The CDR3 spans 15 residues. Germline CDR1 reads LNHDA; CDR2 reads SQIVND (reference sequence). V was pared by 5 bases and J by 3 bases, with 14 bases between. This chain's CDR3 is CASSGGGGVNQPQHF. CDR3 DNA: TGTGCCAGTAGTGGGGGAGGGGGTGTCAATCAGCCCCAGCATTTT.

There are a few counts of this clonotype. The chain links TRBV7-9 to TRBJ2-1; a weak D match, TRBD2 (5 bases). From germline, CDR1 is SEHNR and CDR2 FQNEAQ (reference sequence). This CDR3 contains 16 residues. Trimming removed 5 bases from V and 4 bases from J, with 18 bases in between. The CDR3 DNA follows: TGTGCCAGCAGCCCCCTCCCGGGAAGTTCTTACAATGAGCAGTTCTTC. It specifies CASSPLPGSSYNEQFF.

V usage is TRBV18 and J usage is TRBJ1-1; D uncertain. Deletions cut 2 bases from V and 3 bases from J, with 13 bases between. Germline loops: CDR1 KGHSH, CDR2 LQKENI. The CDR3 is 15 amino acids. The CDR3 loop reads CASSPAHVRDTEAFF. Here the CDR3 DNA reads TGTGCCAGCTCACCAGCCCATGTGAGGGACACTGAAGCTTTCTTT.

The chain has TRBV18 and TRBJ2-1, with 9 bases aligning to TRBD2. Germline lookup yields CDR1 KGHSH and CDR2 LQKENI. The junction had 23 bases not matched to a gene; V was cut back by 2 bases and J by 9 bases. The CDR3 is made up of 20 amino acids. The CDR3 sequence: CASSPWSGGLGVRGGFEQFF. In DNA form, the CDR3 reads TGTGCCAGCTCACCATGGAGCGGGGGGCTCGGAGTTCGCGGGGGCTTTGAGCAGTTCTTC.

This clonotype turned up a few times. The chain combines TRBV27 with TRBJ1-2, with 7 bases aligning to TRBD1. In germline, CDR1 is MNHEY, CDR2 SMNVEV (reference sequence). Trimming cost V 5 bases and J 4 bases; bases outside gene matches: 7. The CDR3 is made up of 14 amino acids. CDR3 protein: CASSPTGMIYGYTF. CDR3 sequence (DNA): TGTGCCAGCAGTCCGACAGGGATGATCTATGGCTACACCTTC.

This clonotype was seen only a few times. This chain joins TRBV5-6 and TRBJ1-2; 7 nucleotides line up with TRBD1. Germline assignment: CDR1 SGHDT and CDR2 YYEEEE. Losses at the gene ends were 1 base for V and 1 base for J; bases not matched to a gene: 10. The CDR3 length is 17 residues. The CDR3 protein is CASSLWGVTGINYGYTF. CDR3 coding DNA: TGTGCCAGCAGCTTGTGGGGCGTGACAGGGATTAACTATGGCTACACCTTC.

Only a few counts were recorded for this clonotype. The chain recombines TRBV20-1 with TRBJ2-1; TRBD1 matches at 11 bases. J was trimmed by 4 bases and V by 6 bases; bases with no gene match: 11. The germline V gene encodes CDR1 DFQATT and CDR2 SNEGSKA (reference sequence). The CDR3 is made up of 16 amino acids. CDR3 amino acids: CSAHGQGALPYNEQFF. The CDR3 DNA reads as TGCAGTGCCCACGGACAGGGGGCCTTACCGTACAATGAGCAGTTCTTC.

This clonotype was picked up a small number of times. This rearrangement joins TRBV6-2 or TRBV6-3 to TRBJ2-1; 13 nucleotides align to TRBD2. Unmatched junction bases numbered 8, after V lost 6 bases and J lost 9 bases. The germline CDR1 and CDR2 sequences are MNHEY and SVGEGT. The CDR3 totals 15 residues. CDR3 residues: CASRRLAGGSGEQFF. The DNA of the CDR3 is TGTGCCAGCAGACGACTAGCGGGAGGCTCGGGTGAGCAGTTCTTC.

This clonotype has just a few counts. The chain employs TRBV9 and TRBJ2-2; D is possibly TRBD1 (5 bases). Germline assignment: CDR1 SGDLS and CDR2 YYNGEE. V was cut by 0 bases and J by 6 bases, with 9 bases left in between. The CDR3 totals 14 residues. The CDR3, as DNA: TGTGCCAGCAGCGTAGTTTCAGGGCCCGGGGAGCTGTTTTTT. Protein product: CASSVVSGPGELFF. Full variable domain (outside the CDR3, taken from reference TRBV9 and TRBJ2-2): DSGVTQTPKHLITATGQRVTLRCSPRSGDLSVYWYQQSLDQGLQFLIQYYNGEERAKGNILERFSAQQFPDLHSELNLSSLELGDSALYFCASSVVSGPGELFFGEGSRLTVL.